Below are 13 T cell receptor beta chains sequenced from a single sample in a study of T-cell reconstitution after alpha-beta-depleted transplantation in children. Molecular barcoding with unique molecular identifiers was used for the TCRbeta library. MiXCR was run by TCRdb on the PCR reads, yielding one entry per CDR3 protein. The data contain about 200,000 distinct CDR3 sequences, about 15% of them singletons. Sequenced here: PBMCs from the stem cell graft donor, sampled from the stem cell graft. Source of these receptors: a human donor who donated a stem cell graft to a child with acute lymphoblastic leukemia.

As for this clonotype: This sequence may be a read error, since a much larger clone differs from it by one base. The chain carries TRBV5-1 and TRBJ2-1, with D possibly TRBD1 on 6 matching bases. CDR3 length: 12 amino acids. Germline loops: CDR1 SGHRS, CDR2 YFSETQ. Trimming cost V 4 bases and J 11 bases, with 13 bases left between them. CDR3: CASSDTGIKQFF. DNA of the CDR3: TGCGCCAGCAGCGACACAGGGATTAAGCAGTTCTTC.

In this sample, this clonotype turned up many times. The rearrangement uses TRBV5-1 and TRBJ1-1, with D possibly being TRBD1 (5 bases). The CDR3 extends over 14 amino acids. Germline CDR1 reads SGHRS; CDR2 reads YFSETQ. V gave up 4 bases and J gave up 2 bases, with 12 bases separating them. The DNA for the CDR3 is TGCGCCAGCAGCCCGGACATTCCAAACACTGAAGCTTTCTTT. Residues: CASSPDIPNTEAFF.

This clonotype was seen repeatedly, ten times or more. This chain connects TRBV10-3 to TRBJ1-2, with D unresolved. Trimming removed 0 bases from V and 4 bases from J, with 12 bases in between. CDR3 size: 15 residues. In germline, CDR1 is ENHRY, CDR2 SYGVKD. The CDR3 nucleotides are TGTGCCATCAGTGAGTCGGGTACCGCCGTCTATGGCTACACCTTC. Residues: CAISESGTAVYGYTF.

This clonotype was seen a handful of times. The CDR3 protein is CSAGGQGKYYGYTF. The DNA for the CDR3 is TGCAGTGCTGGAGGACAGGGAAAGTACTATGGCTACACCTTC. The chain recombines TRBV20-1 with TRBJ1-2; 8 positions match TRBD1. The germline CDR1 and CDR2 sequences are DFQATT and SNEGSKA (reference sequence). The CDR3 has 14 residues. With V trimmed by 5 bases and J by 3 bases, 8 bases remained unmatched.

The chain recombines TRBV30 with TRBJ1-1; no clear D gene. CDR1 and CDR2 from the germline V gene are GTSNPN and SVGIG (reference sequence). V shed 6 bases and J shed 3 bases, with 8 bases lying between them. The CDR3 is 11 amino acids. This CDR3 is CACWRYTEAFF. In DNA form, the CDR3 reads TGTGCCTGTTGGAGGTACACTGAAGCTTTCTTT.

In this sample, this clonotype turned up many times. This chain links TRBV20-1 with TRBJ2-2; D may be TRBD2 (6 bases). The CDR3 extends over 13 amino acids. The V gene's germline CDR1 is DFQATT and CDR2 SNEGSKA (reference sequence). The DNA of the CDR3 is TGCGCCCAAGGGAGGACGAACACCGGGGAGCTGTTTTTT. Amino acids: CAQGRTNTGELFF.

This clonotype appeared many times. The V gene is TRBV5-1, the J gene TRBJ1-3, with a possible D match to TRBD1 (5 bases). The CDR3 has 16 amino acids. CDR1 SGHRS and CDR2 YFSETQ come from the germline V gene. The V and J ends lost 4 bases and 0 bases respectively, with 14 bases between them. As DNA, the CDR3 is TGCGCCAGCAGCCTTCTACAGGCAAGCTCTGGAAACACCATATATTTT. This codes for CASSLLQASSGNTIYF.

This clonotype has a count of ten or more. The chain carries TRBV5-1 and TRBJ2-7; 14 bases are a match to TRBD2. Germline V CDR1 and CDR2: SGHRS, YFSETQ. The CDR3 has 16 residues. V trimming: 4 bases; J trimming: 3 bases; junction bases outside the gene matches: 6. CDR3 amino acids: CASSDRLAGGIYEQYF. The CDR3 coding sequence is TGCGCCAGCAGCGATCGACTAGCGGGAGGGATCTACGAGCAGTACTTC.

This clonotype was seen at least ten times. The chain carries TRBV12-3 or TRBV12-4 and TRBJ1-4, with D unresolved. V was clipped by 6 bases and J by 8 bases, with 10 bases between them. The CDR3 is made up of 12 amino acids. The CDR3, as DNA: TGTGCCAGCAGATCAATGGAGGAAAAACTGTTTTTT. Protein product: CASRSMEEKLFF.

The rearrangement links TRBV27 to TRBJ1-1; 7 bases agree with TRBD1. V lost 9 bases and J lost 0; bases outside the gene matches: 4. The germline CDR1 and CDR2 sequences are MNHEY and SMNVEV (reference sequence). The CDR3 has 13 amino acids. The CDR3 here is CASQGVVNTEAFF. DNA of the CDR3: TGTGCCAGTCAGGGGGTAGTGAACACTGAAGCTTTCTTT.

The chain couples TRBV5-1 to TRBJ2-3, with D tentatively TRBD1 (6 bases). Trimming removed 3 bases from V and 2 bases from J, with 16 bases in between. Per germline, CDR1 SGHRS and CDR2 YFSETQ. The length of the CDR3 is 16 residues. This CDR3 reads CASSWKDREYTDTQYF. Here the CDR3 DNA reads TGCGCCAGCAGCTGGAAGGACAGAGAATACACAGATACGCAGTATTTT.

This clonotype was detected many times. The CDR3 reads CASSPEDNSYEQYF. The CDR3 coding sequence is TGCGCCAGCAGCCCCGAGGACAACTCCTACGAGCAGTACTTC. This chain connects TRBV5-1 to TRBJ2-7; perhaps TRBD1 as D (5 bases). V was trimmed by 4 bases and J by 0 bases, leaving 11 bases between them. Germline CDR1 SGHRS, CDR2 YFSETQ. The CDR3 spans 14 residues. Full variable domain (missing parts from reference TRBV5-1 and TRBJ2-7): KAGVTQTPRYLIKTRGQQVTLSCSPISGHRSVSWYQQTPGQGLQFLFEYFSETQRNKGNFPGRFSGRQFSNSRSEMNVSTLELGDSALYLCASSPEDNSYEQYFGPGTRLTVT.

This clonotype was observed at least ten times. The V and J genes are TRBV7-9 and TRBJ1-1, with D unresolved. V lost 5 bases and J 1 base, leaving 5 bases between the germline ends. Germline V gene sequence: CDR1 SEHNR, CDR2 FQNEAQ (reference sequence). CDR3 length equals 12 residues. The CDR3 DNA sequence: TGTGCCAGCAGCAGATGGAACACTGAAGCTTTCTTT. Residues: CASSRWNTEAFF.